The TCR beta chain described here comes from a study of control samples from healthy donors and cancer patients. TCRdb's table, derived via immunoSEQ multiplex PCR, lists solely in-frame clones and lacks some. This table has roughly 160,000 clones, around 94% appearing once. The specimen sequenced was PBMCs. The source is a man aged 55 to 70 with colorectal cancer.

CDR3 bases: TGTGCCAGCAGTACCACGCCCTTCTCACCCCTCCACTTT. This sequence encodes CASSTTPFSPLHF. The chain couples TRBV12-3 or TRBV12-4 to TRBJ1-6; no definite D call. V was cut by 5 bases and J by 10 bases, with 12 bases left in between. The CDR3 spans 13 residues.